The 26 T cell receptor beta chains below come from one sample, sequenced in a study of T cell repertoires in cytomegalovirus infection. In TCRdb, the reads were re-called with MiXCR into one record per CDR3 protein. The data contain fewer than 550,000 distinct CDR3 sequences, about 25% of them singletons. The sequenced sample consisted of PBMCs. The receptor set was obtained from a human donor in good health (CMV status not recorded). Some clones in this sample may be carry-over from other donors' samples.

There are many counts of this clonotype. This rearrangement joins TRBV7-9 to TRBJ1-1; the D is unclear. The germline gives CDR1 SEHNR, CDR2 FQNEAQ (reference sequence). CDR3 length: 16 amino acids. Trimming shortened V by 1 base and J by 2 bases, and 14 bases separated the two germline ends. The CDR3 DNA sequence: TGTGCCAGCAGCTTAGAAGGGATTGTCCTAAACACTGAAGCTTTCTTT. Amino acids: CASSLEGIVLNTEAFF. Using reference TRBV7-9 and TRBJ1-1 for the parts outside the CDR3, the full variable domain is DTGVSQNPRHKITKRGQNVTFRCDPISEHNRLYWYRQTLGQGPEFLTYFQNEAQLEKSRLLSDRFSAERPKGSFSTLEIQRTEQGDSAMYLCASSLEGIVLNTEAFFGQGTRLTVV.

The sample holds a few counts of this clonotype. V and J are TRBV7-8 and TRBJ2-4, with 7 bases matching TRBD2. V dropped 1 base and J dropped 0; count of bases not matched to a gene: 3. CDR3 length: 16 residues. CDR1 and CDR2 from the germline V gene are SGHVS and FQNEAQ. The CDR3, as DNA: TGTGCCAGCAGCTTAGGGGGGGGATTAGCCAAAAACATTCAGTACTTC. This codes for CASSLGGGLAKNIQYF. The whole variable domain, filled in from reference TRBV7-8 and TRBJ2-4, reads GAGVSQSPRYKVAKRGQDVALRCDPISGHVSLFWYQQALGQGPEFLTYFQNEAQLDKSGLPSDRFFAERPEGSVSTLKIQRTQQEDSAVYLCASSLGGGLAKNIQYFGAGTRLSVL.

The rearrangement links TRBV24-1 to TRBJ2-7; TRBD1 matches at 9 bases. Germline trimming cut 6 bases from V and 7 bases from J; bases unmatched to any gene: 3. The CDR3 covers 12 residues. CDR1 is KGHDR, CDR2 SFDVKD, per germline. The CDR3 loop is CATSSDRGEQYF. CDR3 nucleotide sequence: TGTGCCACCAGTTCGGACAGGGGTGAGCAGTACTTC.

In this sample, this clonotype turned up a few times. The V call is TRBV7-9, the J call TRBJ1-1, with TRBD1 as a possible D gene (6 bases). CDR3 length: 13 residues. Trimming stripped 6 bases from V and 6 bases from J, with 14 bases between. Germline V CDR1 and CDR2: SEHNR, FQNEAQ (reference sequence). The CDR3 spells CASSGGATSEAFF. The CDR3, as DNA: TGTGCCAGCAGTGGGGGGGCAACCTCTGAAGCTTTCTTT.

J is TRBJ2-5 and V is TRBV6-6; unclear D gene. The CDR3 is 13 residues long. Per the germline V gene, CDR1 is MNHNY and CDR2 is SVGAGI (reference sequence). V lost 2 bases and J 5 bases, leaving 9 bases between the germline ends. CDR3 sequence: CASSYVLGETQYF. The CDR3, as DNA: TGTGCCAGCAGTTACGTGCTGGGGGAGACCCAGTACTTC.

This clonotype was found many times. The chain joins TRBV7-2 to TRBJ2-3, with 16 bases lining up with TRBD2. Trimming cost V 5 bases and J 5 bases; bases outside gene matches: 4. Germline V gives CDR1 SGHTA, CDR2 FQGNSA. The CDR3 extends over 16 amino acids. DNA for the CDR3: TGTGCCAGCAGCGCGGGACTAGCGGGAGGGGTAGATACGCAGTATTTT. Amino acid sequence: CASSAGLAGGVDTQYF.

This clonotype was detected a few times. This chain uses TRBV7-2 with TRBJ2-2; 11 bases line up with TRBD1. CDR1 SGHTA and CDR2 FQGNSA come from the germline V gene. The CDR3 contains 16 residues. J gave up 6 bases and V 3 bases, and 6 bases lay outside the gene matches. The CDR3 loop reads CASSLGQGGTPGELFF. For the CDR3, the DNA is TGTGCCAGCAGCTTGGGACAGGGGGGTACACCCGGGGAGCTGTTTTTT.

With respect to this clonotype: The junction does not match germline at one end; this may be a read error. This chain links TRBV7-9 with TRBJ2-7, with 8 bases aligning to TRBD2. The germline V gene encodes CDR1 SEHNR and CDR2 FQNEAQ (reference sequence). The CDR3 is 15 residues long. Here the CDR3 reads CASSYTAGAYELRDF. In DNA, the CDR3 is TGTGCCAGCAGCTACACAGCGGGAGCCTACGAGTTGAGGGACTTC.

This clonotype was seen a few times. V and J are TRBV6-2 or TRBV6-3 and TRBJ2-1; TRBD2 is a possible D gene (5 bases). Germline lookup yields CDR1 MNHEY and CDR2 SVGEGT. Trimming left V 2 bases short and J 7 bases short, with 12 bases between. The CDR3 loop spans 14 amino acids. The CDR3 DNA reads TGTGCCAGCAGTTACGCGGGTTCCGGGAATGAGCAGTTCTTC. Protein product: CASSYAGSGNEQFF.

V gene TRBV4-1 combines with J gene TRBJ1-1, with D perhaps matching TRBD1 (6 bases). Germline V gives CDR1 MGHRA, CDR2 YSYEKL. This CDR3 has 16 amino acids. Trimming took off 1 base at V and 1 base at J, with 13 bases between the two ends. CDR3 amino acids: CASSQATTGRNTEAFF. The CDR3 DNA follows: TGCGCCAGCAGCCAAGCTACCACAGGGAGGAACACTGAAGCTTTCTTT.

This clonotype came up a few times. V and J are TRBV20-1 and TRBJ1-3, with D unclear. Trimming took 5 bases from V and 0 from J, leaving 11 bases between them. This CDR3 is 14 amino acids long. Germline lookup yields CDR1 DFQATT and CDR2 SNEGSKA (reference sequence). CDR3 sequence reads: CSALSPSSGNTIYF. CDR3 in DNA: TGCAGTGCTCTCAGCCCCAGCTCTGGAAACACCATATATTTT.

The CDR3, as DNA: TGTGCCAGCAGCCAAACTAACATATACCGGTACAATGAGCAGTTCTTC. Amino acids: CASSQTNIYRYNEQFF. The chain combines TRBV11-2 with TRBJ2-1; D unclear. The ends were cut back, 5 bases at V and 4 bases at J, with 18 bases in the middle. Germline CDR1 and CDR2: SGHAT and FQNNGV. The CDR3 consists of 16 residues.

This clonotype was observed a few times. Here the CDR3 DNA reads TGCGCCAGCAGCCAAGTGCTAGCGGGAGGGGCGAACATTCAGTACTTC. Encoded protein: CASSQVLAGGANIQYF. V gene TRBV4-1 combines with J gene TRBJ2-4; 12 nucleotides line up with TRBD2. Looked up from germline, CDR1 is MGHRA and CDR2 is YSYEKL. CDR3 size: 16 residues. J lost 7 bases, V lost 1 base, and 5 bases had no gene match.

This rearrangement joins TRBV12-3 or TRBV12-4 to TRBJ2-5; 11 nucleotides match TRBD2. The CDR3 sequence is 16 residues long. V dropped 6 bases and J dropped 6; count of bases not matched to a gene: 12. The CDR3 protein is CASSISGRAAGQTQYF. CDR3 DNA sequence: TGTGCCAGCAGCATTAGCGGGAGGGCCGCCGGGCAGACCCAGTACTTC.

This clonotype came up many times. J is TRBJ1-3 and V is TRBV7-2; D is possibly TRBD1 (6 bases). CDR1 is SGHTA and CDR2 is FQGNSA in the germline V gene. V was trimmed by 1 base and J by 0 bases, leaving 10 bases between them. CDR3 size: 16 residues. The CDR3 protein is CASSLVGGSSGNTIYF. The DNA for the CDR3 is TGTGCCAGCAGCTTAGTTGGGGGCTCCTCTGGAAACACCATATATTTT.

The gene calls are TRBV9 and TRBJ2-5; tentative D call: TRBD2 (6 bases). CDR3 length: 14 residues. CDR1 is SGDLS and CDR2 is YYNGEE in the germline V gene. V shed 0 bases and J shed 5 bases, with 11 bases lying between them. The CDR3 coding sequence is TGTGCCAGCAGCGTAGCGGGAGTAGAGGAGACCCAGTACTTC. As protein: CASSVAGVEETQYF.

The rearrangement links TRBV9 to TRBJ1-6; 7 bases are shared with TRBD1. The V segment lost 3 bases and the J segment 0 bases; nucleotides outside the gene matches: 6. CDR3 size: 17 residues. Per the germline V gene, CDR1 is SGDLS and CDR2 is YYNGEE. DNA of the CDR3: TGTGCCAGCAGCGCCAAACAGGGGAGCTCCTATAATTCACCCCTCCACTTT. Amino acid sequence: CASSAKQGSSYNSPLHF.

There are many counts of this clonotype. One end of the junction is discordant with germline, which a read error may explain. This chain connects TRBV12-3 or TRBV12-4 to TRBJ1-2, with TRBD1 as a possible D gene (6 bases). This CDR3 is 13 amino acids long. Here the CDR3 reads CASSLGQGYGYTF. The CDR3 nucleotides read TGTGCCAGCAGCTTAGGGCAGGGGTATGGCTACACCTTC.

Turning to this clonotype: The junction departs from germline at one end; a sequencing error may be responsible. The V and J genes are TRBV12-3 or TRBV12-4 and TRBJ2-1; D is undetermined. The CDR3 runs to 17 residues. CDR3 amino acids: CASSLAVLASNYNEQFF. The CDR3 nucleotides are TGTGCCAGCAGCTTAGCCGTCTTAGCATCCAATTACAATGAGCAGTTCTTC.

This clonotype was counted a few times. For the CDR3, the DNA is TGTGCCAGCAGCCACGGATTGGACACTGAAGCTTTCTTT. Translated: CASSHGLDTEAFF. The chain has TRBV14 and TRBJ1-1; no clear D. The CDR3 consists of 13 residues. Between the trimmed V and J ends, which lost 3 bases and 3 bases, there was a span of 8 bases. Germline V gene sequence: CDR1 SGHDN, CDR2 FVKESK.

This clonotype has just a few counts. V usage is TRBV11-3 and J usage is TRBJ2-2, with D perhaps TRBD2 (6 bases). The germline V gene encodes CDR1 SGHNT and CDR2 YENEEA. The CDR3 consists of 16 residues. V was shortened by 5 bases and J by 7 bases, with 20 bases between the two germline ends. DNA for the CDR3: TGTGCCAGCAGCGGTGGGATTAGCGGAGAGGGCGGGGAGCTGTTTTTT. Its protein is CASSGGISGEGGELFF. Supplemented by reference TRBV11-3 and TRBJ2-2, the full variable domain reads EAGVVQSPRYKIIEKKQPVAFWCNPISGHNTLYWYLQNLGQGPELLIRYENEEAVDDSQLPKDRFSAERLKGVDSTLKIQPAELGDSAVYLCASSGGISGEGGELFFGEGSRLTVL.

This clonotype was found once. At one end, the junction sequence differs from germline, possibly due to a read error. The chain has TRBV7-9 and TRBJ2-6; TRBD1 matches 9 bases. CDR1 and CDR2 (germline): SEHNR, FQNEAQ (reference sequence). The CDR3 is 14 residues long. Here the CDR3 DNA reads TGTGTCAGCAGCTTAGGGGACAGGGTCAATCCCCTGACTTTC. As protein: CVSSLGDRVNPLTF. The full variable domain, its missing parts supplied by reference TRBV7-9 and TRBJ2-6, is DTGVSQNPRHKITKRGQNVTFRCDPISEHNRLYWYRQTLGQGPEFLTYFQNEAQLEKSRLLSDRFSAERPKGSFSTLEIQRTEQGDSAMYLCVSSLGDRVNPLTFGAGSRLTVL.

There are a few counts of this clonotype. The V and J genes are TRBV12-3 or TRBV12-4 and TRBJ1-1, with D unclear. V was pared by 8 bases and J by 3 bases, with 13 bases between. The CDR3 spans 13 residues. DNA for the CDR3: TGTGCCAGCGGCCGCCGGCCGGACACTGAAGCTTTCTTT. It translates to CASGRRPDTEAFF.

The sample holds many counts of this clonotype. The chain links TRBV7-9 to TRBJ1-1; a possible D gene is TRBD1 (6 bases). Per germline, CDR1 SEHNR and CDR2 FQNEAQ (reference sequence). This CDR3 spans 14 amino acids. V lost 2 bases and J lost 6, with 13 bases in between. The CDR3: CASSLTGRGAEAFF. CDR3 DNA sequence: TGTGCCAGCAGCTTAACAGGGAGGGGGGCTGAAGCTTTCTTT.

This clonotype appeared a few times. J is TRBJ1-1 and V is TRBV2, with no clear D. The CDR3 sequence is 16 residues long. Trimming removed 5 bases from V and 4 bases from J, with 20 bases in between. Germline CDR1 reads SNHLY; CDR2 reads FYNNEI. The CDR3 bases are TGTGCCAGCAGTCCTCCCGGTAAGGGATCGGGCACTGAAGCTTTCTTT. Its translation is CASSPPGKGSGTEAFF.

The table lists this clonotype with many counts. The chain carries TRBV7-2 and TRBJ2-4; no clear D. The CDR3 loop spans 14 amino acids. Germline-derived CDR1 and CDR2 are SGHTA and FQGNSA. Trimming took 1 base from V and 8 from J, leaving 12 bases between them. CDR3 DNA: TGTGCCAGCAGCTTAGAAGGGTTGGTAGACATTCAGTACTTC. Its translation is CASSLEGLVDIQYF.